Below, 19 T cell receptor beta chains from the same sample are listed, as sequenced in a study of shared clonotypes between healthy human individuals. Generated by immunoSEQ multiplex PCR, the TCRdb table keeps only in-frame clones and is missing some. The top ten hold 0.36% of the sample, which has around 2.5 million clones, under 95% seen once. Sequencing was performed on naive CD4+ T cells from PBMCs. The subset denotes: CD45RA+ positively selected. These receptors originate from a man younger than 30 in good health. Some clones in this sample may be carry-over from other donors' samples.

This clone was found once. The V call is TRBV5-1, the J call TRBJ1-1, with 11 bases identical to TRBD1. There are 16 residues in the CDR3. V lost 3 bases, J lost 8 bases, and 12 bases stayed unmatched. Germline V gives CDR1 SGHRS, CDR2 YFSETQ. CDR3: CASSSGGQGARLEAFF. CDR3 DNA: TGCGCCAGCAGCTCCGGAGGACAGGGGGCTCGCCTGGAAGCTTTCTTT.

The genes are TRBV6-8 and TRBJ1-6; the D gene is possibly TRBD1 (5 bases). CDR1 is MNHGY and CDR2 is SAAAGT in the germline V gene. The V and J ends lost 10 bases and 10 bases respectively, with 23 bases between them. The CDR3 has 15 amino acids. This CDR3 is CAIGAPGMPGSPLHF. The CDR3 coding sequence is TGTGCCATTGGGGCCCCGGGCATGCCAGGATCACCCCTCCACTTT.

This chain uses TRBV28 with TRBJ2-5, with D perhaps matching TRBD2 (5 bases). Germline CDR1 and CDR2: MDHEN and SYDVKM. CDR3 length equals 15 residues. Trimming took 5 bases from V and 10 from J, leaving 23 bases between them. CDR3 amino acids: CASSAPSVHRGNQYF. The CDR3 DNA is TGTGCCAGCAGTGCCCCGTCTGTTCACCGAGGGAACCAGTACTTC.

This chain links TRBV2 with TRBJ2-3; perhaps TRBD1 as D (5 bases). The CDR3 is made up of 14 amino acids. Trimming took 4 bases from V and 2 from J, leaving 10 bases between them. Per germline, CDR1 SNHLY and CDR2 FYNNEI. The CDR3 sequence: CASSGGLHTDTQYF. The CDR3 coding sequence is TGTGCCAGCAGTGGGGGCCTCCACACAGATACGCAGTATTTT.

This chain connects TRBV27 to TRBJ1-5; D gene uncertain. The CDR3 is 12 amino acids. Trimming cost V 5 bases and J 4 bases, with 6 bases left between them. Looked up from germline, CDR1 is MNHEY and CDR2 is SMNVEV (reference sequence). CDR3 amino acids: CASSPPNQPQHF. For the CDR3, the DNA is TGTGCCAGCAGTCCCCCGAATCAGCCCCAGCATTTT.

Points on this clone: The same CDR3 arises from other DNA sequences in this sample as well. The chain is built from TRBV11-2 and TRBJ2-1; TRBD2 aligns across 9 bases. The CDR3 runs to 16 residues. Germline assignment: CDR1 SGHAT and CDR2 FQNNGV. With V trimmed by 6 bases and J by 0 bases, 6 bases remained unmatched. CDR3 sequence (DNA): TGTGCCAGCAGTTCCCTAGCGGGGAGCTCCTACAATGAGCAGTTCTTC. Translation gives CASSSLAGSSYNEQFF. Supplemented by reference TRBV11-2 and TRBJ2-1, the full variable domain reads EAGVAQSPRYKIIEKRQSVAFWCNPISGHATLYWYQQILGQGPKLLIQFQNNGVVDDSQLPKDRFSAERLKGVDSTLKIQPAKLEDSAVYLCASSSLAGSSYNEQFFGPGTRLTVL.

The CDR3 spells CASSVGRGNNQPQHF. The CDR3 DNA is TGTGCCAGCAGCGTAGGCAGGGGAAATAATCAGCCCCAGCATTTT. This chain connects TRBV9 to TRBJ1-5; tentative D call: TRBD1 (6 bases). The V end was cut by 0 bases, the J end by 4 bases, with 11 bases between. Looked up from germline, CDR1 is SGDLS and CDR2 is YYNGEE. The CDR3 is made up of 15 amino acids.

V gene TRBV2 combines with J gene TRBJ1-1; D ambiguous. The V gene lost 1 base and the J gene lost 8 bases, with 8 bases spanning the gap. The CDR3 is 12 amino acids. CDR1 is SNHLY and CDR2 is FYNNEI in the germline V gene. Written as DNA, the CDR3 is TGTGCCAGCAGTGAAGACCTCTGGGAAGCTTTCTTT. Translated: CASSEDLWEAFF.

V gene TRBV6-5 combines with J gene TRBJ2-2; 10 bases line up with TRBD2. Germline V CDR1 and CDR2: MNHEY, SVGAGI. This CDR3 contains 15 residues. Trimming at V came to 4 bases and at J to 3 bases, leaving 2 bases not matched to a gene. CDR3 protein: CASSFLAGDTGELFF. CDR3 coding DNA: TGTGCCAGCAGTTTCCTAGCGGGAGACACCGGGGAGCTGTTTTTT.

The gene calls are TRBV6-5 and TRBJ2-5; 7 nucleotides align to TRBD1. The CDR3 has 13 amino acids. V trimming: 6 bases; J trimming: 3 bases; junction bases outside the gene matches: 4. CDR1 and CDR2 from the germline V gene are MNHEY and SVGAGI. The CDR3 region is CASRATGKETQYF. The CDR3, as DNA: TGTGCCAGCAGGGCGACAGGGAAAGAGACCCAGTACTTC.

This clone appeared a single time. J is TRBJ1-3 and V is TRBV28; D may be TRBD1 (5 bases). The V and J ends lost 6 bases and 1 base respectively, with 13 bases between them. CDR1 MDHEN and CDR2 SYDVKM come from the germline V gene. CDR3 length: 15 residues. CDR3 sequence reads: CASRPQGGSGNTIYF. The DNA of the CDR3 is TGTGCCAGCAGACCTCAGGGAGGGTCTGGAAACACCATATATTTT.

The chain has TRBV29-1 and TRBJ2-5; D perhaps matches TRBD2 (6 bases). The J call may be faulty, since TRBJ2-7 better matches the DNA end. Germline V gene lookup returns CDR1 SQVTM and CDR2 ANQGSEA. The length of the CDR3 is 12 residues. CDR3 in amino acids: CSVGGAVYEQYF. The CDR3 coding sequence is TGCAGCGTTGGCGGGGCGGTCTACGAGCAGTACTTC.

The V gene is TRBV5-4, the J gene TRBJ2-5, with D unclear. The CDR3 has 13 residues. CDR1 and CDR2 from the germline V gene are SGHNT and YYREEE (reference sequence). Trimming stripped 4 bases from V and 0 bases from J, with 7 bases between. Here the CDR3 reads CASSTPYQETQYF. In DNA form, the CDR3 reads TGTGCCAGCAGCACTCCGTACCAAGAGACCCAGTACTTC. The whole variable domain, remainder taken from reference TRBV5-4 and TRBJ2-5, is ETGVTQSPTHLIKTRGQQVTLRCSSQSGHNTVSWYQQALGQGPQFIFQYYREEENGRGNFPPRFSGLQFPNYSSELNVNALELDDSALYLCASSTPYQETQYFGPGTRLLVL.

This clone occurred once. This chain uses TRBV7-2 with TRBJ2-3; 7 bases map to TRBD2. This CDR3 region has 17 residues. Trimming cost V 2 bases and J 0 bases; bases outside gene matches: 8. The germline V gene encodes CDR1 SGHTA and CDR2 FQGNSA. The CDR3 region is CASSLPLADISTDTQYF. In DNA form, the CDR3 reads TGTGCCAGCAGCTTACCCCTAGCGGACATTAGCACAGATACGCAGTATTTT.

CDR3 DNA sequence: TGTGCCAGCAGTCCAGGCGGGACTCACGAGCAGTACTTC. Its translation is CASSPGGTHEQYF. The V and J genes are TRBV6-1 and TRBJ2-7; TRBD2 might be the D (6 bases). Per the germline V gene, CDR1 is MNHNS and CDR2 is SASEGT. The CDR3 is made up of 13 amino acids. V lost 5 bases and J 5 bases, leaving 13 bases between the germline ends.

The chain links TRBV7-9 to TRBJ1-1; 8 nucleotides match TRBD1. V lost 4 bases and J lost 4; bases outside the gene matches: 5. The CDR3 has 14 amino acids. Looked up from germline, CDR1 is SEHNR and CDR2 is FQNEAQ (reference sequence). CDR3: CASSSRTGLTEAFF. In nucleotides, the CDR3 is TGTGCCAGCAGCTCCCGGACAGGGCTCACTGAAGCTTTCTTT. The full variable domain, its missing parts supplied by reference TRBV7-9 and TRBJ1-1, is DTGVSQNPRHKITKRGQNVTFRCDPISEHNRLYWYRQTLGQGPEFLTYFQNEAQLEKSRLLSDRFSAERPKGSFSTLEIQRTEQGDSAMYLCASSSRTGLTEAFFGQGTRLTVV.

CDR3 sequence (DNA): TGTGCCAGCAGCCTACAGACTAGCGGGAGTCGCCACGAGCAGTACTTC. Translating it yields CASSLQTSGSRHEQYF. This chain connects TRBV4-2 to TRBJ2-7, with TRBD2 matching over 12 bases. The CDR3 is 16 amino acids. The germline gives CDR1 LGHNA, CDR2 YNFKEQ. V lost 4 bases and J lost 5; bases outside the gene matches: 9.

The chain links TRBV6-6 to TRBJ1-2; D ambiguous. This CDR3 is 12 amino acids long. Germline CDR1 reads MNHNY; CDR2 reads SVGAGI (reference sequence). V lost 7 bases to trimming and J lost 2 bases, with 8 bases between them. The CDR3 is CASTDINYGYTF. The CDR3 bases are TGTGCCAGCACGGATATCAACTATGGCTACACCTTC.

This clone appeared once. The J gene is TRBJ1-2, the V gene TRBV29-1; tentatively, D is TRBD1 (6 bases). Germline V gene data show CDR1 as SQVTM and CDR2 as ANQGSEA. V lost 7 bases to trimming and J lost 2 bases, with 8 bases between them. This CDR3 spans 11 amino acids. The CDR3 region has the DNA TGCAGCGCGGGACAAAACTATGGCTACACCTTC. Protein sequence: CSAGQNYGYTF.